The next 8 T cell receptor beta chains were all read from a single sample in a study of T cell responses to AZD1222 COVID-19 vaccine. Measured with immunoSEQ multiplex PCR; TCRdb has only the in-frame clones, and not every one. The sample carries roughly 100,000 clones, roughly nine tenths recorded once. Sequencing used peripheral blood, obtained on day 0 of AZD1222 vaccination. The receptor source for this set is an adult in good health.

The chain uses TRBV28 and TRBJ2-4, with D maybe TRBD2 (6 bases). The ends were cut back, 5 bases at V and 2 bases at J, with 16 bases in the middle. The CDR3 extends over 16 amino acids. The germline V gene has CDR1 MDHEN and CDR2 SYDVKM. The CDR3 spells CASSPYGSGSKNIQYF. The CDR3 region has the DNA TGTGCCAGCAGTCCGTACGGGAGTGGTTCCAAAAACATTCAGTACTTC.

This clone has a single count. V gene TRBV7-8 combines with J gene TRBJ2-7; 7 nucleotides align to TRBD1. J was trimmed by 6 bases and V by 10 bases; bases with no gene match: 6. Germline CDR1 is SGHVS and CDR2 is FQNEAQ. The CDR3 length is 11 residues. The CDR3 sequence: CATKTGIEQYF. CDR3 coding DNA: TGTGCCACCAAGACAGGGATCGAGCAGTACTTC.

This clone is classed as medium-sized (0.01 to 0.1%). The V gene is TRBV6-2 or TRBV6-3, the J gene TRBJ2-6, with D hard to call. Germline CDR1 MNHEY, CDR2 SVGEGT. The ends were cut back, 0 bases at V and 0 bases at J, with 3 bases in the middle. The CDR3 has 15 residues. The CDR3 loop is CASSYSNSGANVLTF. The CDR3 nucleotides are TGTGCCAGCAGTTACTCCAACTCTGGGGCCAACGTCCTGACTTTC.

V gene TRBV25-1 combines with J gene TRBJ2-2; either TRBD1 or TRBD2 may supply D (5 bases each). The V gene lost 1 base and the J gene lost 1 base, with 10 bases spanning the gap. This CDR3 is built from 16 residues. The germline V gene encodes CDR1 MGHDK and CDR2 SYGVNS. CDR3 nucleotides: TGTGCCAGCAGTGAATTGTGGGGGAAGAACACCGGGGAGCTGTTTTTT. Translated: CASSELWGKNTGELFF.

V gene TRBV7-9 combines with J gene TRBJ1-5; no reliable D call. Deletions cut 5 bases from V and 2 bases from J, with 13 bases between. This CDR3 spans 15 amino acids. Germline V lookup: CDR1 SEHNR, CDR2 FQNEAQ (reference sequence). CDR3 bases: TGTGCCAGCAGCCCTAAAGCGGGTGGCAATCAGCCCCAGCATTTT. Translating it yields CASSPKAGGNQPQHF. Based on the CDR3 plus reference TRBV7-9 and TRBJ1-5, the full variable domain is DTGVSQNPRHKITKRGQNVTFRCDPISEHNRLYWYRQTLGQGPEFLTYFQNEAQLEKSRLLSDRFSAERPKGSFSTLEIQRTEQGDSAMYLCASSPKAGGNQPQHFGDGTRLSIL.

The chain employs TRBV6-2 or TRBV6-3 and TRBJ1-6; D is possibly TRBD1 (5 bases). Per germline, CDR1 MNHEY and CDR2 SVGEGT. Between the trimmed V and J ends, which lost 2 bases and 7 bases, there was a span of 9 bases. The CDR3 spans 14 residues. CDR3 coding DNA: TGTGCCAGCAGTTACCAGGGACGGAATTCACCCCTCCACTTT. This encodes CASSYQGRNSPLHF.

This clone was seen once. This chain connects TRBV9 to TRBJ2-7, with a weak D call TRBD1 (6 bases). The V gene lost 1 base and the J gene lost 7 bases, with 15 bases spanning the gap. The germline V gene has CDR1 SGDLS and CDR2 YYNGEE. The length of the CDR3 is 14 residues. The CDR3 sequence is CASSVQGVGGEQYF. CDR3 DNA: TGTGCCAGCAGCGTACAAGGGGTAGGGGGTGAGCAGTACTTC.

The rearrangement joins TRBV27 to TRBJ2-7; weak D call: TRBD2 (5 bases). V gave up 3 bases and J gave up 2 bases, with 8 bases separating them. This CDR3 comprises 13 residues. Germline V gene data show CDR1 as MNHEY and CDR2 as SMNVEV (reference sequence). This CDR3 is CASSFLGTYEQYF. Written as DNA, the CDR3 is TGTGCCAGCAGTTTCCTCGGGACCTACGAGCAGTACTTC.